This TCR beta chain was captured by sequencing in a study of blood T cell repertoires in COVID-19. About the study: The cDNA or gDNA used as material had been derived from T cells, B-cell-depleted T cells, or PBMCs.

With regard to this clone: Other DNA sequences in this specimen translate into the identical CDR3.

Original processing methods: Estimation of nucleated cell counts was performed using reference gene primer amplification. Generated by immunoSEQ multiplex PCR, the TCRdb table keeps only in-frame clones and is missing some. From that table come the V and J calls and clone size; the DNA was used to work out D and trimming. There are over 120,000 clones in the sample; about 76% occur only once, and roughly 8.2% lies in the top ten. The material sequenced was peripheral blood. The clonotype comes from a human donor in a cohort sampled during active COVID-19.

The CDR3 DNA reads as TGTGCCAGCCGCCGGGACACCTCCTACGAGCAGTACTTC. Its translation: CASRRDTSYEQYF. The rearrangement uses TRBV6-5 and TRBJ2-7, with D perhaps TRBD1 (6 bases). Germline V lookup: CDR1 MNHEY, CDR2 SVGAGI. The CDR3 runs 13 residues. The germline V and J ends were trimmed by 8 bases and 0 bases, with 11 bases remaining between them.